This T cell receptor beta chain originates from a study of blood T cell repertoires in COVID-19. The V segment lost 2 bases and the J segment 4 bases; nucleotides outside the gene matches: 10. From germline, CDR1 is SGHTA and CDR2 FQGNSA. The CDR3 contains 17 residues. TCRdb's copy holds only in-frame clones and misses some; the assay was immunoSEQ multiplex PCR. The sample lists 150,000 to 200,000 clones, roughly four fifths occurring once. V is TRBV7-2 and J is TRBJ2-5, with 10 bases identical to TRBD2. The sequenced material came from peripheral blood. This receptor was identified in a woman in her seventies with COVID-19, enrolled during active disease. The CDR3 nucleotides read TGTGCCAGCAGCTTAAGAACGACTAGCGGGCCCTTAGAGACCCAGTACTTC. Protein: CASSLRTTSGPLETQYF.